These 9 T cell receptor beta chains were sequenced from one sample in a study of cytomegalovirus exposure and HLA in healthy donors. Vbeta (60) and Jbeta (13) primers were used in the PCR. This table comes from immunoSEQ multiplex PCR, and its TCRdb copy is limited to in-frame clones, with some not included. The sample consists of around 230,000 clones, about 81% of them appearing once. The sequencing input was PBMCs. The receptors derive from a man aged 40-55 years in good health and CMV-seropositive.

The chain has TRBV5-6 and TRBJ1-1; 8 nucleotides align to TRBD1. CDR1 and CDR2 from the germline V gene are SGHDT and YYEEEE. CDR3 length: 15 amino acids. Trimming removed 3 bases from V and 1 base from J; junction bases left unmatched: 5. The CDR3 spells CASSWRDRQNTEAFF. The CDR3 bases are TGTGCCAGCAGCTGGAGGGACAGGCAGAACACTGAAGCTTTCTTT.

The V gene is TRBV6-1, the J gene TRBJ2-1, with unresolved D. Per germline, CDR1 MNHNS and CDR2 SASEGT. V lost 8 bases and J lost 0, with 5 bases in between. The CDR3 covers 12 residues. The chain's CDR3 is CASLSSYNEQFF. The DNA of the CDR3 is TGTGCCAGCTTGAGCTCCTACAATGAGCAGTTCTTC.

This clone was seen a few times. This chain uses TRBV2 with TRBJ2-7; D is unresolved. The CDR3 runs to 10 residues. Deletions cut 5 bases from V and 8 bases from J, with 7 bases between. Germline V gene sequence: CDR1 SNHLY, CDR2 FYNNEI. CDR3 residues: CASSLGKQYV. The CDR3 DNA sequence: TGTGCCAGCAGTCTGGGCAAGCAGTACGTC.

A few counts support this clone. The J gene is TRBJ1-1, the V gene TRBV18; 7 bases line up with TRBD1. V dropped 3 bases and J dropped 5; count of bases not matched to a gene: 6. Germline CDR1 reads KGHSH; CDR2 reads LQKENI. The CDR3 has 14 residues. CDR3 in amino acids: CASSPTGMSTEAFF. The CDR3 DNA is TGTGCCAGCTCACCGACAGGGATGTCGACTGAAGCTTTCTTT.

This clone has just one count. This rearrangement joins TRBV7-9 to TRBJ2-5, with D perhaps TRBD1 (6 bases). With 4 bases removed from V and 2 bases from J, the gap between germline ends came to 14 bases. CDR1 is SEHNR, CDR2 FQNEAQ, per germline (reference sequence). This CDR3 is 15 amino acids long. The CDR3 nucleotides are TGTGCCAGCAGCTCTGCTCAGGGGTTACAAGAGACCCAGTACTTC. Translating gives CASSSAQGLQETQYF.

The V and J genes are TRBV27 and TRBJ2-3; D possibly corresponds to TRBD1 (7 bases). CDR1 and CDR2 (germline): MNHEY, SMNVEV (reference sequence). The length of the CDR3 is 15 residues. Trimming shortened V by 2 bases and J by 5 bases, and 14 bases separated the two germline ends. The CDR3 here is CASSLGGGEGDTQYF. CDR3 DNA: TGTGCCAGCAGTTTAGGAGGGGGCGAGGGAGATACGCAGTATTTT.

The chain couples TRBV18 to TRBJ2-7, with unresolved D. The V end was cut by 2 bases, the J end by 2 bases, with 13 bases between. This CDR3 region has 15 residues. Germline assignment: CDR1 KGHSH and CDR2 LQKENI. DNA of the CDR3: TGTGCCAGCTCACCAAGCCTGGCCGAGGCCTACGAGCAGTACTTC. Residues: CASSPSLAEAYEQYF.

This clone was seen only a few times. The V call is TRBV5-6, the J call TRBJ1-5; perhaps TRBD1 as D (5 bases). The germline V gene has CDR1 SGHDT and CDR2 YYEEEE. V lost 0 bases and J 3 bases, leaving 13 bases between the germline ends. The CDR3 runs 16 residues. CDR3 amino acids: CASSLAGGKANQPQHF. For the CDR3, the DNA is TGTGCCAGCAGCTTGGCCGGGGGAAAGGCCAATCAGCCCCAGCATTTT.

The genes are TRBV19 and TRBJ2-1, with D tentatively TRBD1 (6 bases). This CDR3 region has 16 residues. The germline CDR1 and CDR2 sequences are LNHDA and SQIVND (reference sequence). The V gene lost 5 bases and the J gene lost 3 bases, with 17 bases spanning the gap. The CDR3 spells CASSWMTGAVYNEQFF. CDR3 sequence (DNA): TGTGCCAGTAGTTGGATGACAGGCGCGGTCTACAATGAGCAGTTCTTC.